The clone carrying this TCR beta chain was recorded at least ten times. Its antigen is not known. The data originate from a study of T-cell reconstitution after alpha-beta-depleted transplantation in children. Study observations and caveats: By one year post-transplant, T-cell counts and diversity largely arose from T cells that were newly produced. Diversity of TCRbeta at day 60 was high in some patients, arising from surviving recipient T cells and thymic progenitors. Several hundred graft clones that had expanded were reportedly the source of alpha-beta T cells about two months after transplant.

TCRbeta library preparation incorporated unique molecular identifiers. TCRdb re-called the PCR reads with MiXCR, one entry per CDR3 protein. The repertoire holds 85,000 to 120,000 distinct CDR3 sequences, with 4.5% to 7.5% as singletons. Sample: PBMCs, mostly from graft donor cells, taken 60 days after TCRalphabeta/CD19-depleted stem cell transplant. This clonotype originated in a female patient aged 2-10 years who had a stem cell transplant for Fanconi anemia, so the T cells may come from the graft donor.

CDR3 sequence: CASSLGQGIYEQYF. The CDR3 coding sequence is TGTGCCAGCAGCTTAGGACAGGGAATTTACGAGCAGTACTTC. This chain joins TRBV7-8 and TRBJ2-7, with 7 bases lining up with TRBD1. The germline CDR1 and CDR2 sequences are SGHVS and FQNEAQ. V lost 1 base, J lost 4 bases, and 4 bases stayed unmatched. This CDR3 is built from 14 residues. Full variable domain (remainder filled in from reference TRBV7-8 and TRBJ2-7): GAGVSQSPRYKVAKRGQDVALRCDPISGHVSLFWYQQALGQGPEFLTYFQNEAQLDKSGLPSDRFFAERPEGSVSTLKIQRTQQEDSAVYLCASSLGQGIYEQYFGPGTRLTVT.